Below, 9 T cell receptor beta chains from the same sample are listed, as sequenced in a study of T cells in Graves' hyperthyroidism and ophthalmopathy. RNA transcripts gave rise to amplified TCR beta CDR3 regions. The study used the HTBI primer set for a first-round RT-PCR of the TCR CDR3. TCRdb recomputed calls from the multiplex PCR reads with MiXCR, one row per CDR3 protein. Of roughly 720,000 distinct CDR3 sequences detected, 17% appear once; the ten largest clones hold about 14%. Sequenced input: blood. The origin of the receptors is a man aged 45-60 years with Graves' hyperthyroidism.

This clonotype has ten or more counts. The CDR3 is CASRSPNFSYEQYF. The CDR3 coding sequence is TGTGCCAGCAGGTCACCCAATTTCTCCTACGAGCAGTACTTC. The chain employs TRBV11-2 and TRBJ2-7; D uncertain. The V end was cut by 6 bases, the J end by 0 bases, with 12 bases between. The CDR3 covers 14 residues. Germline V gives CDR1 SGHAT, CDR2 FQNNGV.

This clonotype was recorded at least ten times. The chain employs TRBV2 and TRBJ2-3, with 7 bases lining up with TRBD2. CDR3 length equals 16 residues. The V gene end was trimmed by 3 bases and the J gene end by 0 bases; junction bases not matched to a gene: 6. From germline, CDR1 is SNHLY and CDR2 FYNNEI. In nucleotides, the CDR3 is TGTGCCAGCAGTGAGGCTAGCGGACGTAGCACAGATACGCAGTATTTT. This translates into CASSEASGRSTDTQYF.

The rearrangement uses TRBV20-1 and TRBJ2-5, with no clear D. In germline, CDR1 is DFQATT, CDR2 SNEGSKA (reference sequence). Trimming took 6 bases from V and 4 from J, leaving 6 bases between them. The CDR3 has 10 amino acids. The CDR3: CSAPAETQYF. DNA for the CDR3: TGCAGTGCCCCTGCAGAGACCCAGTACTTC.

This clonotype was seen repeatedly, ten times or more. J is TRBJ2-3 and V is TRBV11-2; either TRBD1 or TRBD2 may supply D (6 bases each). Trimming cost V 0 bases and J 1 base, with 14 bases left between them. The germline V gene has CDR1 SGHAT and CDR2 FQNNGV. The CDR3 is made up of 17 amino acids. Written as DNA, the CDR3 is TGTGCCAGCAGCTTAGATGCCTCGGGGGCGGGCACAGATACGCAGTATTTT. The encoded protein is CASSLDASGAGTDTQYF. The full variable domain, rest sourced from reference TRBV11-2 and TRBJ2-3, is EAGVAQSPRYKIIEKRQSVAFWCNPISGHATLYWYQQILGQGPKLLIQFQNNGVVDDSQLPKDRFSAERLKGVDSTLKIQPAKLEDSAVYLCASSLDASGAGTDTQYFGPGTRLTVL.

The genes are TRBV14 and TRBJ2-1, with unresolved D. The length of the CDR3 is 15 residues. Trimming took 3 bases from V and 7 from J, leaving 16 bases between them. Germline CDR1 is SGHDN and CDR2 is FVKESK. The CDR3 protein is CASSHLVKVRNEQFF. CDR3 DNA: TGTGCCAGCAGCCACCTGGTCAAGGTCCGGAATGAGCAGTTCTTC.

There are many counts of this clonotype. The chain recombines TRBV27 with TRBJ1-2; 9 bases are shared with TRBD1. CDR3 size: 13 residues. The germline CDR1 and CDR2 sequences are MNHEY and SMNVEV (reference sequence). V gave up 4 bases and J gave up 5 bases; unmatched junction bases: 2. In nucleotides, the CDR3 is TGTGCCAGCAGTTACAGGGGGCTGTATGGCTACACCTTC. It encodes CASSYRGLYGYTF.

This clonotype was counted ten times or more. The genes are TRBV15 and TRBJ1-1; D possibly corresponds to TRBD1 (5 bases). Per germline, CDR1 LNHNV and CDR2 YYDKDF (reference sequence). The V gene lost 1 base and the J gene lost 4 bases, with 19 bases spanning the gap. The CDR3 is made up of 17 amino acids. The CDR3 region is CATSRGKGAGWTTEAFF. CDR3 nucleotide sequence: TGTGCCACCAGCAGAGGGAAAGGGGCAGGGTGGACCACTGAAGCTTTCTTT.

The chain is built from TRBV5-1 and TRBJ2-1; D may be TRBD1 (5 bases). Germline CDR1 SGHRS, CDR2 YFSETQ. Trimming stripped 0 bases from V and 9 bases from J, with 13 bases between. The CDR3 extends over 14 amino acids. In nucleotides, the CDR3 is TGCGCCAGCAGCTTGGGTGGCAGGGCCGGTGAGCAGTTCTTC. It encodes CASSLGGRAGEQFF.

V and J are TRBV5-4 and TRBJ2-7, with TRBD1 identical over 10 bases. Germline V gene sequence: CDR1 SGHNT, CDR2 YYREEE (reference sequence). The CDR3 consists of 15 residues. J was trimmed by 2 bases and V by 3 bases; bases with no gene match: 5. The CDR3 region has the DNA TGTGCCAGCAGCTCCCGACAGGGGGCACCCTACGAGCAGTACTTC. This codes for CASSSRQGAPYEQYF. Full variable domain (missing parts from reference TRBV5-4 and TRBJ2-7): ETGVTQSPTHLIKTRGQQVTLRCSSQSGHNTVSWYQQALGQGPQFIFQYYREEENGRGNFPPRFSGLQFPNYSSELNVNALELDDSALYLCASSSRQGAPYEQYFGPGTRLTVT.